This passage covers 24 T cell receptor beta chains from one sample sequenced in a study of early T cells in non-severe SARS-CoV-2 infection. One entry per CDR3 protein, called by TCRdb with MiXCR from the 5' RACE reads. The sample lists approximately 80,000 distinct CDR3 sequences; roughly 12% were seen once. This sample comprised whole blood, obtained at baseline. The receptors stem from an adult who was a healthcare worker with PCR-confirmed SARS-CoV-2 infection or an uninfected control (not recorded which).

This clonotype was observed at least ten times. The V and J genes are TRBV5-1 and TRBJ2-5; 8 bases are shared with TRBD1. CDR1 is SGHRS and CDR2 is YFSETQ in the germline V gene. Trimming took 4 bases from V and 4 from J; bases not matched to a gene: 6. This CDR3 spans 14 amino acids. Here the CDR3 DNA reads TGCGCCAGCAGCCCAGGACAGGGCGGAGAGACCCAGTACTTC. Its translation: CASSPGQGGETQYF.

This clonotype was counted at least ten times. The rearrangement links TRBV6-5 to TRBJ1-6, with D possibly TRBD1 on 5 matching bases. V was clipped by 6 bases and J by 7 bases, with 7 bases between them. The V gene's germline CDR1 is MNHEY and CDR2 SVGAGI. The CDR3 length is 12 residues. In DNA, the CDR3 is TGTGCCAGCAGACGGGGGAATTCACCCCTCCACTTT. This translates into CASRRGNSPLHF.

This clonotype has a count of ten or more. This sequence joins TRBV3-1 and TRBJ2-2; D not resolved. Trimming removed 0 bases from V and 4 bases from J, with 9 bases in between. Per the germline V gene, CDR1 is LGHDT and CDR2 is YNNKEL (reference sequence). The CDR3 runs to 15 residues. CDR3 residues: CASSQEFRSTGELFF. CDR3 bases: TGTGCCAGCAGCCAAGAGTTCCGTTCCACCGGGGAGCTGTTTTTT. The full variable domain, rest sourced from reference TRBV3-1 and TRBJ2-2, is DTAVSQTPKYLVTQMGNDKSIKCEQNLGHDTMYWYKQDSKKFLKIMFSYNNKELIINETVPNRFSPKSPDKAHLNLHINSLELGDSAVYFCASSQEFRSTGELFFGEGSRLTVL.

The chain has TRBV6-1 and TRBJ1-2, with a weak D call TRBD1 (6 bases). The CDR3 runs 13 residues. The V gene lost 11 bases and the J gene lost 2 bases, with 15 bases spanning the gap. The germline V gene encodes CDR1 MNHNS and CDR2 SASEGT. The chain's CDR3 is CAAGRGPNYGYTF. In DNA, the CDR3 is TGTGCCGCAGGCAGGGGACCAAACTATGGCTACACCTTC.

This clonotype was detected ten times or more. This chain joins TRBV11-2 and TRBJ2-1; the match to TRBD1 covers 8 bases. The V segment lost 3 bases and the J segment 4 bases; nucleotides outside the gene matches: 5. Per the germline V gene, CDR1 is SGHAT and CDR2 is FQNNGV. This CDR3 is 15 amino acids long. The CDR3 sequence: CASSFDRGTYNEQFF. The CDR3 nucleotides are TGTGCCAGCAGCTTCGACAGGGGAACTTACAATGAGCAGTTCTTC.

CDR3 region: CASSVLPAGAGEQYF. Written as DNA, the CDR3 is TGTGCCAGTAGTGTACTTCCCGCAGGGGCGGGCGAGCAGTACTTC. The V gene is TRBV19, the J gene TRBJ2-7, with D perhaps matching TRBD1 (6 bases). This CDR3 has 15 amino acids. V was trimmed by 5 bases and J by 6 bases, leaving 20 bases between them. Germline CDR1 LNHDA, CDR2 SQIVND (reference sequence).

The chain couples TRBV7-2 to TRBJ2-3; D may correspond to TRBD1 or TRBD2 (5 bases each). The CDR3 runs to 13 residues. Germline assignment: CDR1 SGHTA and CDR2 FQGNSA. Between the trimmed V and J ends, which lost 4 bases and 6 bases, there was a span of 11 bases. The CDR3 DNA reads TGTGCCAGCAGCTGGGGGAAGTGGGATACGCAGTATTTT. Its protein is CASSWGKWDTQYF.

J is TRBJ1-5 and V is TRBV7-9, with a weak D call TRBD1 (6 bases). From germline, CDR1 is SEHNR and CDR2 FQNEAQ (reference sequence). Deletions cut 5 bases from V and 7 bases from J, with 18 bases between. This CDR3 has 15 amino acids. The CDR3 DNA sequence: TGTGCCAGCAGCCTGACAGGTGGAACGGGCCAGCCCCAGCATTTT. It encodes CASSLTGGTGQPQHF.

For this clonotype: A clone one base away is much larger, so this may be a read error. CDR3 in amino acids: CASSFPEPNIQHF. In DNA form, the CDR3 reads TGTGCCAGCAGCTTCCCGGAACCGAACATTCAGCACTTC. V is TRBV7-9 and J is TRBJ2-4; D gene ambiguous. Germline V gene lookup returns CDR1 SEHNR and CDR2 FQNEAQ (reference sequence). CDR3 length equals 13 residues.

This clonotype was seen a few times. This chain connects TRBV4-1 to TRBJ1-4; no definite D call. CDR3 length equals 15 residues. CDR1 is MGHRA, CDR2 YSYEKL, per germline. V was shortened by 4 bases and J by 8 bases, with 17 bases between the two germline ends. The CDR3 region has the DNA TGCGCCAGCAGCCTTAACGTGGCAGCAGGCGAAAAACTGTTTTTT. Residues: CASSLNVAAGEKLFF.

This clonotype was seen a handful of times. J is TRBJ2-2 and V is TRBV20-1, with D tentatively TRBD1 (6 bases). Trimming shortened V by 8 bases and J by 5 bases, and 18 bases separated the two germline ends. Germline CDR1 reads DFQATT; CDR2 reads SNEGSKA (reference sequence). This CDR3 spans 14 amino acids. The chain's CDR3 is CSIERTGQTGELFF. DNA for the CDR3: TGCAGTATAGAACGAACAGGGCAAACCGGGGAGCTGTTTTTT.

This chain's CDR3 is CSARDPKAPYEQYF. The DNA of the CDR3 is TGCAGTGCTAGAGATCCCAAGGCGCCCTACGAGCAGTACTTC. This chain uses TRBV20-1 with TRBJ2-7, with no clear D. The germline CDR1 and CDR2 sequences are DFQATT and SNEGSKA (reference sequence). Trimming shortened V by 0 bases and J by 2 bases, and 11 bases separated the two germline ends. The CDR3 sequence is 14 residues long.

This clonotype is large. The rearrangement joins TRBV28 to TRBJ1-1; D gene ambiguous. Trimming cost V 8 bases and J 4 bases, with 20 bases left between them. CDR3 length: 15 residues. The germline CDR1 and CDR2 sequences are MDHEN and SYDVKM. This CDR3 reads CASAELRPGGTEAFF. CDR3 sequence (DNA): TGTGCCAGCGCAGAGCTTCGTCCGGGAGGCACTGAAGCTTTCTTT.

This clonotype showed up just a few times. An end of the junction does not agree with germline; a read error may underlie this. The chain combines TRBV28 with TRBJ2-3; D perhaps matches TRBD1 (6 bases). CDR3 length: 14 residues. Germline V gives CDR1 MDHEN, CDR2 SYDVKM. The CDR3 is CASSTRGDTDTQYF. The CDR3 DNA reads as TGTGCCAGCAGTACCAGAGGGGACACAGATACACAGTATTTT. Based on the CDR3 plus reference TRBV28 and TRBJ2-3, the full variable domain is DVKVTQSSRYLVKRTGEKVFLECVQDMDHENMFWYRQDPGLGLRLIYFSYDVKMKEKGDIPEGYSVSREKKERFSLILESASTNQTSMYLCASSTRGDTDTQYFGPGTRLTVL.

This chain connects TRBV5-1 to TRBJ2-1; no firm D call. Trimming took off 0 bases at V and 7 bases at J, with 8 bases between the two ends. This CDR3 has 13 amino acids. Germline values: CDR1 SGHRS, CDR2 YFSETQ. CDR3 region: CASSLAVLNEQFF. Here the CDR3 DNA reads TGCGCCAGCAGCTTGGCCGTGTTGAATGAGCAGTTCTTC.

The chain couples TRBV27 to TRBJ1-6; D possibly corresponds to TRBD1 (5 bases). V shed 7 bases and J shed 5 bases, with 18 bases lying between them. In germline, CDR1 is MNHEY, CDR2 SMNVEV (reference sequence). This CDR3 contains 16 residues. CDR3 sequence (DNA): TGTGCCAGCAAAGTTACGAGGGGATTGAATAATTCACCCCTCCACTTT. It yields the protein CASKVTRGLNNSPLHF.

This clonotype has only a few counts. The genes are TRBV12-3 or TRBV12-4 and TRBJ1-1; perhaps TRBD1 as D (5 bases). The CDR3 runs 15 residues. V shed 5 bases and J shed 1 base, with 14 bases lying between them. The CDR3 sequence: CASSPAGTPNTEAFF. The CDR3 DNA follows: TGTGCCAGCAGTCCCGCCGGGACCCCGAACACTGAAGCTTTCTTT.

This clonotype appeared a few times. The chain recombines TRBV27 with TRBJ1-1; tentative D call: TRBD1 (5 bases). The CDR3 is made up of 17 amino acids. Germline V lookup: CDR1 MNHEY, CDR2 SMNVEV (reference sequence). Trimming removed 7 bases from V and 0 bases from J, with 21 bases in between. CDR3 protein: CASTPRSGTPMNTEAFF. CDR3 sequence (DNA): TGTGCCAGCACCCCAAGAAGCGGGACGCCTATGAACACTGAAGCTTTCTTT.

This chain connects TRBV28 to TRBJ1-1, with TRBD1 matching 8 bases. The CDR3 has 14 residues. Trimming took 5 bases from V and 3 from J; bases not matched to a gene: 5. Germline CDR1 MDHEN, CDR2 SYDVKM. The DNA for the CDR3 is TGTGCCAGCAGTCACCAGGGGGCGGACACTGAAGCTTTCTTT. Translating gives CASSHQGADTEAFF.

This sequence joins TRBV28 and TRBJ2-3, with 8 positions matching TRBD2. The trim removed 4 bases at V and 1 base at J, leaving 4 bases unmatched. From germline, CDR1 is MDHEN and CDR2 SYDVKM. This CDR3 contains 15 residues. The CDR3 bases are TGTGCCAGCAGTTATTCAGCGGGGGGCACAGATACGCAGTATTTT. Translation: CASSYSAGGTDTQYF.

V gene TRBV6-6 combines with J gene TRBJ2-7; TRBD1 matches at 9 bases. CDR1 is MNHNY, CDR2 SVGAGI, per germline (reference sequence). J was trimmed by 5 bases and V by 2 bases; bases with no gene match: 16. This CDR3 has 18 amino acids. The DNA of the CDR3 is TGTGCCAGCAGTTACACAAGCCCGGGACAGGGATTGAGTAACGAGCAGTACTTC. This codes for CASSYTSPGQGLSNEQYF.

This clonotype has more than one count but fewer than ten. The chain combines TRBV29-1 with TRBJ2-7; weak D call: TRBD1 (6 bases). Deletions cut 5 bases from V and 2 bases from J, with 10 bases between. CDR3 length equals 12 residues. The germline V gene has CDR1 SQVTM and CDR2 ANQGSEA. The CDR3 region has the DNA TGCAGCGTTCGGCAGGGGCCCTACGAGCAGTACTTC. As protein: CSVRQGPYEQYF.

This clonotype was detected ten times or more. As DNA, the CDR3 is TGCGCCAGCAGTGGGACTTGGGCTCCTGCCCCAAAGGACTACACCTTC. Translating gives CASSGTWAPAPKDYTF. The chain joins TRBV5-1 to TRBJ1-2; weak D call: TRBD1 (5 bases). CDR1 is SGHRS and CDR2 is YFSETQ in the germline V gene. The V end was cut by 5 bases, the J end by 10 bases, with 27 bases between. CDR3 size: 16 residues.

The CDR3 region has the DNA TGTGCCACCAAACGTCTCTTAGTGGGACTAAACTACGAGCAGTACTTC. Protein sequence: CATKRLLVGLNYEQYF. J is TRBJ2-7 and V is TRBV6-5; 7 bases align to TRBD2. Germline trimming cut 10 bases from V and 3 bases from J; bases unmatched to any gene: 18. Germline V gene lookup returns CDR1 MNHEY and CDR2 SVGAGI. The CDR3 covers 16 residues.